Given below is one T cell receptor beta chain in context. Which antigen it targets is not known. This record comes from a study of cytomegalovirus exposure and HLA in healthy donors (dated 2017 in TCRdb). Turning to the overall study: An earlier analysis of 587 of the donors reported around 280 Gb of sequence data and 117 million unique TCR beta sequences obtained from 180 million or so T cells. Donor age, sex, ethnicity and CMV serostatus were collected together with the repertoire data. A separate validation cohort of 100 to 150 different subjects was used in addition to the 666-subject first cohort. All discovery cohort repertoires had been generated on a single sequencing platform. A later analysis re-examined previously published TCR beta repertoires from roughly 650 donors and added high-resolution HLA genotyping to investigate patterns of TCR occurrence. The study aimed to test whether signatures of past pathogen exposure could be identified by cataloging public T cell receptors. High-throughput TCR immunosequencing, statistical association of individual TCRs with disease status, and machine learning were combined to predict cytomegalovirus infection status. An early release covering 550 to 700 HLA-typed donors comprised 300 to 350 gigabases of sequencing data and around 86 million unique TCR sequences. HLA typing covered class I and class II loci at four-digit resolution. Among the 398 genotyped donors, about 85% belonged to the genetic ancestry cluster associated with self-reported Caucasian donors. A later genetic analysis used genome-wide SNP genotypes for about 65% of the roughly 670 donors, treating that subset as a discovery cohort. Because of strong linkage in the cohort, 4 to 6 DR-DQ haplotypes were treated as single units for association and clustering. Rather than using new phenotypic data, the later analysis identified candidate immune exposures from TCR beta sequences and from how often those sequences occurred across donors. Across under 500 genotyped donors of the cohort, an average of approximately 240,000 unique TCR beta nucleotide sequences per donor were sequenced, and 15% to 20% of those sequences were non-productive. The study profiled the T cell repertoires of approximately 700 subjects by immunosequencing and related them to cytomegalovirus serostatus. In an earlier analysis of more than 550 of the donors, high-throughput TCR beta sequencing was used to judge whether each TCR beta V gene segment behaved as functional or pseudogenic. Typing coverage differed by locus: A, B, C, DRB1 and DQB1 were typed in about 620-640 donors, DQA1 in 500 to 550, DPA1 in over 600, and DPB1 in just under 490. Study-level results and caveats: In a later analysis, several top co-occurrence clusters were reported to appear linked to parvovirus B19, influenza, CMV and Epstein-Barr virus. A later genetic analysis associated a missense DCLRE1C variant with V-gene and J-gene trimming of TCR beta chains, and an independent cohort replicated the association. Because HLA typing was missing for some donors at each locus, association tests included only the typed subset. Linkage disequilibrium might explain the correlated functional status among segregating V segments, but an unknown experimental factor could not be excluded. In a later analysis, most CMV-associated TCR beta chains were found to appear HLA-restricted, with HLA associations seemingly driven largely by CMV exposure. A further reported finding was that TCR beta sequences accurately predicted the HLA-A and HLA-B alleles for most subjects in the first cohort. Assigning TCR associations to individual alleles was difficult when HLA alleles, especially DR and DQ, strongly co-occurred. According to a later genetic analysis, donors in an Asian-associated ancestry cluster had fewer N-insertions in productive TCRs than the approximately 630-donor mean. Broadly in line with IMGT annotations, most TCR beta V segments showed up in productive rearrangements about 87% or about 30% of the time in an earlier analysis of 587 of the donors. A cluster of highly shared sequence variants was judged likely to be a technical artifact of the sequencing pipeline. Cytomegalovirus status was reported to be diagnosed by the classifier with high specificity and sensitivity in both the original and validation cohorts. At a false discovery rate of 0.05, a later analysis linked approximately 18,000 TCR beta sequences to specific HLA alleles. CMV serostatus was the only immune exposure information available for the cohort. In the study, about 150 TCR beta chains were listed as associated with cytomegalovirus. A later analysis found that TCR association rates varied across HLA loci, with DRB1 alleles showing the most associated TCRs and HLA-C alleles the fewest. A later analysis found that HLA-associated TCR beta chains were more clonally expanded and had lower generation probabilities than equally common non-associated chains. The 87-base-pair reads could not distinguish some IMGT-functional V segments, including TRBV6-2 and TRBV6-3, so those segments were excluded. Sequencing depth was assumed to be roughly uniform across donors in the presence/absence analyses, though that assumption may not hold. Because counts were too low, 15 to 20 rarely observed V segments, including chromosome 9 orphons, were excluded from the earlier analysis of a few hundred of the donors. The authors suggested that the approach could potentially be extended to other disease states and immunological phenotypes. Most TCR sequences were seen in very few donors, while some public TCRs were found in many individuals. In vitro tests confirmed that a few of the cytomegalovirus-associated TCR beta chains recognize cytomegalovirus antigens. Only TCR beta chains were sequenced in this cohort, and the absence of alpha or paired-chain data limited detectable features.

CDR1 and CDR2 are drawn from the germline V gene: SQVTM, ANQGSEA. Clipping removes 6 bases from V and 5 bases from J, with 0 as the unmatched junction base count. Measured from the cysteine to the phenylalanine, the CDR3 is 11 residues long. Kept here is only the CDR3 DNA, which spans 33 bases and is read in frame from base 1. Library generation was performed with the immunoSEQ multiplex PCR assay. For the multiplex PCR, a mixture combining 60 forward primers for TCR Vbeta segments and 13 reverse primers for TCR Jbeta segments was used. A multiplex PCR assay on genomic DNA amplified the CDR3 region of rearranged TCR beta genes. On the Illumina HiSeq System, the amplified TCR beta libraries were sequenced as 87-base-pair reads. The published analysis was carried out like this. A later analysis counted about 82 million unique TCR beta chains across the 640 or so repertoires, and some 11 million of these chains were shared by at least two donors. To remove PCR and sequencing errors, raw reads were error-corrected and collapsed into unique sequences using a nearest-neighbor algorithm that merged closely related sequences. CDR3 sequences were aligned to IMGT reference sequences to assign V, D and J gene segments. Each retained sequence needed at least a six-nucleotide match to both a V gene segment and a J gene segment. Rearrangements were classified as productive when the CDR3 lacked stop codons and remained in frame with V and J, and all other rearrangements were classified as non-productive. CDR3 was defined according to IMGT convention as the region running from the second conserved V-encoded cysteine to the conserved J-encoded phenylalanine. The earlier analysis of about 530 of the donors excluded any sequence lacking an unambiguous match to a single V gene segment. An earlier analysis of several hundred of the donors called V segments functional above 56.7% productive rearrangements and segregating when the between-donor standard deviation exceeded 5%. A statistical classification framework was developed to diagnose cytomegalovirus status using the catalog of TCR beta chain sequences. A later analysis assigned V and J genes by comparing TCR nucleotide sequences with IMGT/GENE-DB human TR gene sequences. In a later analysis, CDR3 sequences and most-parsimonious VDJ recombination scenarios were assigned using the TCRdist pipeline. In a later analysis, every TCR beta chain was defined by the combination of its CDR3 amino acid sequence and its V-gene family, and reads without a unique V-gene family were dropped. To address suspected cross-contamination and a sequencing artifact, a later analysis removed roughly 640 highly shared, low-generation-probability nucleotide sequences. For each public chain, a later analysis derived a clonal expansion index from normalized ranks of inferred template counts within each repertoire. In a later analysis, generation probabilities were computed using a VDJ recombination model fitted to out-of-frame rearrangements, and the results were checked against IGoR. In a later analysis, TCR-TCR, TCR-HLA and TCR-CMV co-occurrence was scored with hypergeometric tests, and a repertoire-size bias correction was applied to TCR pairs. A later analysis estimated false discovery rates by permuting HLA or CMV assignments 20 times. In a later analysis, co-occurring TCRs were grouped using DBSCAN, with TCRdist sequence similarity added in when clustering inside HLA-allele-positive subsets. For co-occurrence clustering, repertoires with fewer than 30,000 or more than 120,000 public chains were excluded, along with several repertoires with anomalous nucleotide sharing. Here the immuneACCESS table is served through TCRdb, limited to in-frame sequences with V and J called. Missing clones are a known gap in these copies; in checked studies unresolved V genes cover under half, and the rest lacks a known reason. V and J calls and clone size are those listed in that table; D and trimming were worked out from the DNA. This specimen's table enumerates some 70,000 clones. 7.5% to 8% of the sample lies in the top ten.

The cohort was made up of about 610 healthy bone marrow donors. Cohort members were all nominally healthy when sampled, although unrecorded immune exposures were likely present. The donor tested CMV seropositive, placing the donor among the 290 or so seropositive members of the cohort. A peripheral blood sample was provided by each donor, and peripheral blood mononuclear cells were used for TCR beta sequencing. The Qiagen DNeasy Blood Extraction Kit was used to extract genomic DNA from the blood cell samples. The chain uses TRBV29-1 and TRBJ2-3, with 9 bases matching TRBD1. The source of this sequence is a female donor in good health and CMV-seropositive. The sample taken for sequencing was PBMCs. This receptor has the CDR3 CSVTGGDTQYF. The nucleotide sequence reads as follows: TGCAGCGTGACAGGGGGAGATACGCAGTATTTT.